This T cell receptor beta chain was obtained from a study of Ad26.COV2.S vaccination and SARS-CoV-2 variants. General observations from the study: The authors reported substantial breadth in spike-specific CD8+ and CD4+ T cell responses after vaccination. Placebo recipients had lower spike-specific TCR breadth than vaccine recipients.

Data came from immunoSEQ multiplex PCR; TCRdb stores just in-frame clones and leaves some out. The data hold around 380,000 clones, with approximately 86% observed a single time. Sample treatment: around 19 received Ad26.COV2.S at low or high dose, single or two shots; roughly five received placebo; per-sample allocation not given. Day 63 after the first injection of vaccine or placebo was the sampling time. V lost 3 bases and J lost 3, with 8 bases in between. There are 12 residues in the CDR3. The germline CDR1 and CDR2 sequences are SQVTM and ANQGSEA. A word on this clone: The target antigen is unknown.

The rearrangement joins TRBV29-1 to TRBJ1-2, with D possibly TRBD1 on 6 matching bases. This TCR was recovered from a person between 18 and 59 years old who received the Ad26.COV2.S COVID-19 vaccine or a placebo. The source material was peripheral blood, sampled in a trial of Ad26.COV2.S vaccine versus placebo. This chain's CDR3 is CSVEWTDYGYTF. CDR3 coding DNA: TGCAGCGTTGAGTGGACAGACTATGGCTACACCTTC.